Reported below is one TCR beta chain. Its antigen is undetermined. The germline V and J ends were trimmed by 1 base and 8 bases, with 10 bases remaining between them. CDR3 size: 13 residues. Germline assignment: CDR1 SSHAT and CDR2 FNYEAQ (reference sequence). The data originate from a study of cytomegalovirus exposure and HLA in healthy donors. Study-level points and caveats: Some TCR beta chains (roughly 160 of them) were listed as cytomegalovirus-associated.

The PCR had 60 Vbeta and 13 Jbeta primers. The data were produced by immunoSEQ multiplex PCR, yet TCRdb's version contains in-frame clones alone and is incomplete. The sample lists 80,000 to 100,000 clones; 65% to 75% were seen once. Sample: PBMCs. This clonotype originated in a young man in good health and CMV-seropositive. The chain joins TRBV7-7 to TRBJ2-3; D is possibly TRBD2 (6 bases). The CDR3 DNA reads TGTGCCAGCAGCTTAGGAGAGGAGGGTACGCAGTATTTT. This gives the protein CASSLGEEGTQYF.